The sequence of this T cell receptor (beta chain) was determined in a study of T cell responses to AZD1222 COVID-19 vaccine (dated by TCRdb to about 2021). Looking at the study overall: AZD1222 recipients with second doses at about 4 weeks or about 12 weeks were pooled, because spike-specific TCR depth and breadth did not differ between schedules. TCR sequencing was performed for 230 to 250 trial participants, of whom approximately 200 were given two doses of AZD1222 and roughly 25 were given two doses of MenACWY control vaccine. Trial participants were enrolled by age into subgroups of 18-55, 56-69 and 70-plus years, and around 150, 28 and 57 TCR-sequenced participants, respectively, were included in these subgroups. The full study reports these points: Nearly half of unique spike-specific TCRs reportedly recognized epitopes outside regions mutated in the B.1.351 and B.1.1.7 variants. Spike-specific TCR breadth and depth rose significantly after two AZD1222 doses compared with day 0 and with MenACWY recipients. Because no samples from the day 14 peak response were available, repertoires could be characterized only after the peak T cell response. Conclusions about previously exposed vaccinees are limited because only a handful of AZD1222 recipients were SARS-CoV-2 seropositive at baseline. CD4 TCRs associated with the vaccine covered the entire spike protein, and the dominant responses were in regions 160-218 and 743-854. The 56-69-year group was small, and its depth increase did not reach significance, likely because of low power. Participants were mostly white British, with more females than males. The authors suggested clonal diversity may have been underestimated.

According to the study, the label for this sample's time point signals: baseline before first vaccination. Samples from vaccinated people were obtained from the UK trials COV001 and COV002, which included a single-blind randomized controlled phase 2/3 trial of AZD1222 (ChAdOx1 nCoV-19) in healthy adults. Trial participant PBMC samples were collected at day 0 and day 28 after the second dose for TCRbeta chain sequencing. Reading from cysteine to phenylalanine, the CDR3 counts 11 amino acids. Here the CDR3 DNA is all that survives: 33 bases in frame from base 1. Trimming accounts for 6 bases at V and 11 bases at J, while the number of junction bases matched to no gene is 7. The CDR3 regions of human TCRbeta chains were analyzed by immunosequencing. Concerning the study's data processing: Repertoire TCRs were matched against a reference library of SARS-CoV-2-specific TCRs generated with the MIRA antigen-specificity platform. Breadth meant the fraction of unique TCRs that were SARS-CoV-2-associated, whereas depth meant the fraction of total T cells that were SARS-CoV-2-associated. Using the MIRA data, each spike-specific TCR was mapped to the spike region that the TCR reacts to and placed in a CD4 or CD8 class. Log10-transformed breadth and depth values were compared by one-way ANOVA with Sidak's multiple comparisons tests. TCRdb provides this immuneACCESS table in a form limited to in-frame rearrangements. Some clones are lacking; in checked studies, under half of them reflect an unresolved V gene, and why the rest are absent is not known. V, J and clone size derive from that table, while D and trimming were established from the DNA sequence. The sample table shows 180,000 or so clones, and 94% are seen once. Of the sample, about 0.64% is held by the ten largest clones.

This clone has a single count. Its antigen specificity is not known. Per-base qualities were not stored, and no clone one base away is much larger. Here the sequenced sample was peripheral blood, taken on day 0 of AZD1222 vaccination. Here the chain combines TRBV12-3 or TRBV12-4 and TRBJ2-7, with 7 bases aligning to TRBD1. This clonotype originated in an adult in good health. The CDR3 region has the sequence CASRDDRVEYF. The DNA is TGTGCCAGCAGGGATGACAGGGTAGAGTACTTC.